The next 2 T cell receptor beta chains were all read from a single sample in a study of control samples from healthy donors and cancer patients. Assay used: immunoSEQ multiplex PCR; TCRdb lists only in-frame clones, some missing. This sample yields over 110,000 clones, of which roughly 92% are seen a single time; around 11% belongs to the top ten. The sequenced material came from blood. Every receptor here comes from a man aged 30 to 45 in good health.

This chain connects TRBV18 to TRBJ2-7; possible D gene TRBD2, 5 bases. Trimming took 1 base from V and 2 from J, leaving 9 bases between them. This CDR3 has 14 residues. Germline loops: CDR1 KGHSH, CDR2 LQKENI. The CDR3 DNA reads TGTGCCAGCTCACCACAGCGGAGAACCTACGAGCAGTACTTC. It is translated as CASSPQRRTYEQYF.

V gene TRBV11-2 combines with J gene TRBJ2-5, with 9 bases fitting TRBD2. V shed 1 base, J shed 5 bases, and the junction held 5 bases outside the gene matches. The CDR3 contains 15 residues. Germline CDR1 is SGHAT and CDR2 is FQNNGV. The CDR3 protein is CASSLGAGGPETQYF. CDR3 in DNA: TGTGCCAGCAGCTTAGGAGCGGGAGGTCCGGAGACCCAGTACTTC.